This entry concerns a single T cell receptor beta chain. There is no known antigen for this receptor. Base qualities are not at hand, and no much larger clone is one base apart. Genomic DNA served as template for TCR beta VDJ combination and CDR3 sequence profiling. An Illumina HiSeq 2000 was used for TCR repertoire sequencing. As for how the authors treated the data: TRBV/TRBJ rearrangement plots, CDR3 size and DJ length profiles, and Simpson's diversity index were used to evaluate the repertoires. The immunodominant clone was defined as the most abundant DNA sequence in deep sequencing data. CDR3 amino acid sequences were checked for sharing across subjects and were also compared against the VDJdb database and published repertoires. TCRdb reprocessed the public reads (quality trimming at Q25 with fastp, clone calling with MiXCR) and kept in-frame beta chains. Rows with one shared CDR3 protein collapse into an entry with the most common genes and DNA. The V and J calls here are based on TCRdb, not the publication. The table for this sample lists about 62,000 distinct CDR3 sequences; roughly 54% of them were counted only once. Under 2.5% of the sample is held by the ten biggest clonotypes.

Reading the germline V gene gives CDR1 SGDLS and CDR2 YYNGEE. From V the trimming removes 4 bases and from J it removes 0 bases, while the gene matches leave 6 bases of the junction unaccounted for. Taken from cysteine to phenylalanine, the CDR3 has 15 residues. CDR3 DNA is the only sequence kept; it has 45 bases, read in frame from the first base. In this study, sorted CD4+ and CD8+ T cells from the blood of healthy subjects and of severe aplastic anemia patients had their TCR repertoires deep-sequenced. Ficoll-Paque density gradient centrifugation was used to isolate peripheral blood mononuclear cells. CD4+ and CD8+ T cells were sorted by FACS or magnetic beads before DNA extraction. The record originates from a study of CD8+CD57+ T cells in acquired aplastic anemia (dated by TCRdb to between 2018 and 2020). Regarding the complete study: On average, sorted CD4+ and CD8+ cells yielded around 3.5 ug of extracted DNA, with a range of roughly 0.17 to 27.4 ug. An average of around 10 million reads for CD4+ cells and around 11 million reads for CD8+ cells was obtained from healthy donor samples.

Broad study findings and their caveats: Between patients and healthy controls, no significant difference in CD8+ Simpson's diversity was found (P=0.060). Although some 28 CD8+ CDR3 sequences were shared by patients and controls, these sequences appeared highly expressed in patients and within the immunodominant clones of patients.

Sequenced: sorted CD4+, CD8+, or CD8+CD57+ T cells (not recorded which) from PBMCs. The origin of this receptor is a human donor in good health, serving as a control. The V and J segments used are TRBV9 and TRBJ2-7, with 8 bases in between that match TRBD2. At the DNA level, the sequence is TGTGCCAGCAGCATTCTAAGCGGGAGCTCCTACGAGCAGTACTTC. Its amino acids are CASSILSGSSYEQYF.